Shown below are 9 T cell receptor beta chains from a single sample sequenced in a study of breast tumors, draining lymph nodes, adjacent tissues. TCRdb re-derived calls from the multiplex PCR reads in MiXCR, one entry per CDR3 protein. In the table there are hundreds of thousands of distinct CDR3 sequences, about 32% of which are singletons. Samples came from axillary lymph nodes draining the breast cancer. The sample was axillary lymph node tissue. These receptors all come from a female donor with breast cancer. Some clones in this sample may be carry-over from other donors' samples.

Many counts were recorded for this clonotype. The chain recombines TRBV27 with TRBJ2-5; TRBD2 aligns across 8 bases. Germline V gives CDR1 MNHEY, CDR2 SMNVEV (reference sequence). With 3 bases clipped from V and 1 base from J, the junction kept 4 bases outside the gene matches. The CDR3 sequence is 15 residues long. Written as DNA, the CDR3 is TGTGCCAGCAGTTTGCGTAGCGGGACCCAAGAGACCCAGTACTTC. Protein product: CASSLRSGTQETQYF.

A few counts support this clonotype. Since a much larger clone is just one base distant, this may be a read error. The chain couples TRBV11-3 to TRBJ2-5; D not certain. V was shortened by 3 bases and J by 2 bases, with 16 bases between the two germline ends. Germline V CDR1 and CDR2: SGHNT, YENEEA. The CDR3 extends over 16 amino acids. The CDR3 here is CASSFGQTPRQETQYF. The CDR3 DNA is TGTGCCAGCAGCTTCGGGCAGACCCCACGACAAGAGACCCAGTACTTC.

This rearrangement joins TRBV20-1 to TRBJ2-7, with TRBD2 matching 7 bases. The CDR3 is 14 residues long. Germline V lookup: CDR1 DFQATT, CDR2 SNEGSKA (reference sequence). V dropped 0 bases and J dropped 7; count of bases not matched to a gene: 9. DNA for the CDR3: TGCAGTGCTAGAGATCTCGCGGGAGCTCCGGAGCAGTACTTC. This translates into CSARDLAGAPEQYF.

This clonotype appeared many times. This chain joins TRBV12-3 or TRBV12-4 and TRBJ2-3; 7 bases agree with TRBD2. V trimming: 7 bases; J trimming: 5 bases; junction bases outside the gene matches: 9. CDR3 length: 14 residues. The CDR3 sequence: CASTWGGYGDTQYF. In DNA, the CDR3 is TGTGCCAGCACCTGGGGAGGGTATGGAGATACGCAGTATTTT.

The rearrangement joins TRBV11-2 to TRBJ1-6; 10 bases line up with TRBD1. The ends lost 5 bases at V and 9 bases at J; junction bases unmatched: 7. The CDR3 consists of 15 residues. The germline CDR1 and CDR2 sequences are SGHAT and FQNNGV. This CDR3 is CASSLWTGGISPLHF. Written as DNA, the CDR3 is TGTGCCAGCAGCCTGTGGACAGGGGGGATTTCACCCCTCCACTTT.

Many counts were recorded for this clonotype. V gene TRBV11-2 combines with J gene TRBJ2-7; D possibly corresponds to TRBD2 (5 bases). The CDR3 runs 13 residues. CDR1 is SGHAT and CDR2 is FQNNGV in the germline V gene. V dropped 5 bases and J dropped 4 bases, with 12 bases sitting between them. DNA of the CDR3: TGTGCCAGCAGCAGGACTGGGGTGTACGAGCAGTACTTC. Its translation is CASSRTGVYEQYF.

This clonotype was observed many times. The chain has TRBV28 and TRBJ2-7; a weak D match, TRBD2 (5 bases). Germline CDR1 is MDHEN and CDR2 is SYDVKM. Deletions cut 6 bases from V and 0 bases from J, with 12 bases between. This CDR3 has 14 residues. CDR3 protein: CASSDSRGSYEQYF. CDR3 DNA sequence: TGTGCCAGCAGCGATAGTCGGGGCTCCTACGAGCAGTACTTC.

This clonotype was seen at least ten times. J is TRBJ2-6 and V is TRBV6-5, with TRBD1 matching 7 bases. The V gene end was trimmed by 2 bases and the J gene end by 2 bases; junction bases not matched to a gene: 6. The CDR3 consists of 17 residues. Germline CDR1 MNHEY, CDR2 SVGAGI. The CDR3 region is CASSYDSQGAGANVLTF. CDR3 DNA sequence: TGTGCCAGCAGTTACGACAGCCAGGGGGCTGGGGCCAACGTCCTGACTTTC.

This clonotype has a count of ten or more. The rearrangement joins TRBV6-2 or TRBV6-3 to TRBJ2-7, with 10 bases identical to TRBD1. The germline V gene has CDR1 MNHEY and CDR2 SVGEGT. Trimming removed 0 bases from V and 4 bases from J; junction bases left unmatched: 12. The CDR3 has 18 amino acids. CDR3 bases: TGTGCCAGCAGTTACTCACTCGCGCTCCGGGACAGGGGTTACGAGCAGTACTTC. Protein sequence: CASSYSLALRDRGYEQYF.